This T cell receptor (beta chain) was sequenced for a study of shared clonotypes between healthy human individuals. Notes on the study in general: Four donors shared around 5.2% of their naive CD4 clonotypes.

In the case of this clone: Its matching antigen is unknown.

The authors distributed each subset's genomic DNA evenly over several immunoSEQ plates. Authors' data handling: Because ImmunoSEQ provided only junction sequences with no quality scores, the filtering differed. Profiling relied on immunoSEQ multiplex PCR, and the TCRdb table lists in-frame clones only, not all of them. Clone size and V and J calls were adopted from that table, with D and trimming inferred from the DNA. The sample carries some 2,000,000 clones, 85% to 95% recorded once. The receptor was isolated from a man aged 18 to 29 in good health. Sequencing was performed on naive CD4+ T cells sorted from blood. Described subset: CD45RA+ positively selected.

The CDR3 DNA reads as TGTGCCAGCAGCTCCTCGGGACTAGCGGGGACCACCGGGGAGCTGTTTTTT. The encoded protein is CASSSSGLAGTTGELFF. The rearrangement uses TRBV7-2 and TRBJ2-2; TRBD2 matches at 13 bases. Germline values: CDR1 SGHTA, CDR2 FQGNSA. The CDR3 contains 17 residues. J was trimmed by 4 bases and V by 4 bases; bases with no gene match: 6.